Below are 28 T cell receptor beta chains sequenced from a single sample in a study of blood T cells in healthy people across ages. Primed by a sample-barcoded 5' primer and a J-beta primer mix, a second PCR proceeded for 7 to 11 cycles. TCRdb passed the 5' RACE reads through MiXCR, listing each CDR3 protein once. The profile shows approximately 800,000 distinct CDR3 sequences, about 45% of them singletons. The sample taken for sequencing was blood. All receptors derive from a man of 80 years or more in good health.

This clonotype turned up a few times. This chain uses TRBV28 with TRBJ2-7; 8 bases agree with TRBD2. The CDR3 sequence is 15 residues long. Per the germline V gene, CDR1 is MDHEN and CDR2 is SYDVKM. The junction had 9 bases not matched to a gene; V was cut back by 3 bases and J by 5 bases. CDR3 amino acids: CASSFLFAGGNEQYF. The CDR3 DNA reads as TGTGCCAGCAGTTTCCTCTTTGCGGGAGGAAACGAGCAGTACTTC.

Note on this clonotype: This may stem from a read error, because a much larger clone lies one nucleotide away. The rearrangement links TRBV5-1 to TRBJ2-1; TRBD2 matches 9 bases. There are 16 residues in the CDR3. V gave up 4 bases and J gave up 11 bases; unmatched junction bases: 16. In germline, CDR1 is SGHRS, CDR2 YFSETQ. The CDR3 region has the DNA TGCGCCAGCAGCATACCCTATAGACTAGCGGCAAATAAGCAGTTCTTC. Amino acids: CASSIPYRLAANKQFF.

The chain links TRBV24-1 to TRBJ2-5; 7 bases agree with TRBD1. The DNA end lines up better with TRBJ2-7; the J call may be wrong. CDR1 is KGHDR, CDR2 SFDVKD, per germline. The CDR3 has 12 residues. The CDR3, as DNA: TGTGCCACCAGTGAGACAGGGCACGAGCAGTACTTC. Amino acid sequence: CATSETGHEQYF.

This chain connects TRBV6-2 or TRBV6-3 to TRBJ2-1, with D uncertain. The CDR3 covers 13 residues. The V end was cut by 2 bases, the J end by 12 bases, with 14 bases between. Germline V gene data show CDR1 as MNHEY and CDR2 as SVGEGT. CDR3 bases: TGTGCCAGCAGTTACGCAGAGTCAGGTGGGCAGTTCTTC. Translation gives CASSYAESGGQFF.

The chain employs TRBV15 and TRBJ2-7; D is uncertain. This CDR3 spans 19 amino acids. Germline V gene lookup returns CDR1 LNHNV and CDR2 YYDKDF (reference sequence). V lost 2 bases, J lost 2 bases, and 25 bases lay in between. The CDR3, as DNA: TGTGCCACCAGCAGAACTTTCCTCCACCCCGAAAGTCTGCCCTACGAGCAGTACTTC. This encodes CATSRTFLHPESLPYEQYF.

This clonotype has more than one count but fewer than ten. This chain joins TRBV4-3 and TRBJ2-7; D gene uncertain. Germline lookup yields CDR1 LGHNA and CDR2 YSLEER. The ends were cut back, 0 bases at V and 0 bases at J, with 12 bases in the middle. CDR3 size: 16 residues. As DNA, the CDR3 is TGCGCCAGCAGCCAAGATCTGGCGCTTCCCTCCTACGAGCAGTACTTC. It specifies CASSQDLALPSYEQYF.

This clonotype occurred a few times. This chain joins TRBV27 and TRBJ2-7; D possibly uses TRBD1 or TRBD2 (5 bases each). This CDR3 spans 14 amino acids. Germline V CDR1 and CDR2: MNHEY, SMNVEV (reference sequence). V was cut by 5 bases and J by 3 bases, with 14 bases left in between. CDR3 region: CASSIRDGDYEQYF. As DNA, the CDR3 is TGTGCCAGCAGTATCCGGGACGGGGACTACGAGCAGTACTTC.

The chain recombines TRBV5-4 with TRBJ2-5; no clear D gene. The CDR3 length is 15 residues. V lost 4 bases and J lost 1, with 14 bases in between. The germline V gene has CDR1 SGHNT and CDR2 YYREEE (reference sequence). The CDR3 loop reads CASSRGLGAQETQYF. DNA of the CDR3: TGTGCCAGCAGCCGTGGCCTAGGCGCCCAAGAGACCCAGTACTTC.

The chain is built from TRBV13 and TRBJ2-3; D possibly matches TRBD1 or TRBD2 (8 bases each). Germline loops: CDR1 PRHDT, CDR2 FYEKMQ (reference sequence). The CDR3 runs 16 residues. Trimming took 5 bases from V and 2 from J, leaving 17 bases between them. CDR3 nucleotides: TGTGCCAGCAGCCAGGGGGCGGGGGGCACCACAGATACGCAGTATTTT. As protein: CASSQGAGGTTDTQYF.

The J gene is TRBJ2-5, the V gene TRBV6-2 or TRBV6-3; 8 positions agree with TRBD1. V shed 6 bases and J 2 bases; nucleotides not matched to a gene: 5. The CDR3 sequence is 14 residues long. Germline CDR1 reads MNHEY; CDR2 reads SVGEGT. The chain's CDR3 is CASSRTGLQETQYF. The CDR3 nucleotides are TGTGCCAGCAGCCGGACAGGGCTTCAAGAGACCCAGTACTTC.

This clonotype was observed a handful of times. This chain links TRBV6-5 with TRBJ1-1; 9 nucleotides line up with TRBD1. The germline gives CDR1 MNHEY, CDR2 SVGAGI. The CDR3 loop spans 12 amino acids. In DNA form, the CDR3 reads TGTGCGATTGGGACAGGGTTAACTGAAGCTTTCTTT. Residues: CAIGTGLTEAFF.

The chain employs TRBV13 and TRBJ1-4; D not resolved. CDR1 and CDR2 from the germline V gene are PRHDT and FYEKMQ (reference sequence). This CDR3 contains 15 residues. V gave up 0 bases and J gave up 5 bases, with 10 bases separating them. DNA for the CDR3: TGTGCCAGCAGCTTAGGCGCGGGCAGGAATGAAAAACTGTTTTTT. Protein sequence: CASSLGAGRNEKLFF.

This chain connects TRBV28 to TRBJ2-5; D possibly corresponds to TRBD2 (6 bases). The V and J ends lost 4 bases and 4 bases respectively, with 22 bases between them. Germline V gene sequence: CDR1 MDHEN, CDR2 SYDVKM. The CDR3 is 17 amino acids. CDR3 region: CASSYNPGRPNGETQYF. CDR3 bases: TGTGCCAGCAGTTATAACCCCGGGAGACCCAACGGAGAGACCCAGTACTTC.

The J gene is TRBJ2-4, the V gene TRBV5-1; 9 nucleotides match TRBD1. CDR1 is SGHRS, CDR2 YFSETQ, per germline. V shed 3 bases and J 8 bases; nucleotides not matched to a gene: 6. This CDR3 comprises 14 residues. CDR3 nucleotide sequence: TGCGCCAGCAGCTCGGGACAGGGTTTAGACATTCAGTACTTC. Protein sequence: CASSSGQGLDIQYF.

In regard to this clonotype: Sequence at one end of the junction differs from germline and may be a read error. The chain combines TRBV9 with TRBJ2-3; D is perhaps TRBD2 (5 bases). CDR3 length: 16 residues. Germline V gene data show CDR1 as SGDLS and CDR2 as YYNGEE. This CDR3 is CAGSGAGSHSSDTQYF. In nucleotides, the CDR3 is TGTGCCGGCAGCGGAGCCGGGTCGCACTCTTCAGATACGCAGTATTTT.

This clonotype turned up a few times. The CDR3 DNA reads TGTGCCAGCAGCCAAGATTCGGACCGGGGCTACGAGCAGTACTTC. Its translation: CASSQDSDRGYEQYF. The chain employs TRBV4-2 and TRBJ2-7, with D perhaps TRBD2 (5 bases). V lost 0 bases and J lost 3, with 12 bases in between. Germline V gives CDR1 LGHNA, CDR2 YNFKEQ. The CDR3 length is 15 residues.

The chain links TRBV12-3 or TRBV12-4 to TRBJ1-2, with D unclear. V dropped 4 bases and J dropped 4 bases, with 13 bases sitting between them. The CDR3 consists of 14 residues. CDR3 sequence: CASSYSGGIYGYTF. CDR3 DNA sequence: TGTGCCAGCAGTTACAGTGGAGGTATCTATGGCTACACCTTC.

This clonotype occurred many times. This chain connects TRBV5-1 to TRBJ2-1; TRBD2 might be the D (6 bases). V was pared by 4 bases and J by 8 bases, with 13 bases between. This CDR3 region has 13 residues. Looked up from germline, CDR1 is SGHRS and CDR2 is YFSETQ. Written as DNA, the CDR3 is TGCGCCAGCAGCGACGGGAGTAAAGATGAGCAGTTCTTC. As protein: CASSDGSKDEQFF.

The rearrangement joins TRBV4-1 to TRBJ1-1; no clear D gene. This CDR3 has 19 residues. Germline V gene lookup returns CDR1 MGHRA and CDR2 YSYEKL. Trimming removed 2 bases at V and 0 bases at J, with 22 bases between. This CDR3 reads CASSQSLGGWEFMNTEAFF. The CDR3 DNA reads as TGCGCCAGCAGCCAATCCCTGGGAGGTTGGGAATTCATGAACACTGAAGCTTTCTTT.

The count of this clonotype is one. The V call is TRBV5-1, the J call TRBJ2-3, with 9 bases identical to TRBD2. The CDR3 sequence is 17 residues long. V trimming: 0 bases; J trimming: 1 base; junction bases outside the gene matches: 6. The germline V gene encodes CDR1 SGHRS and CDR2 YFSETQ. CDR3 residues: CASSLVFRLAGTDTQYF. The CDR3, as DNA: TGCGCCAGCAGCTTGGTTTTTCGACTAGCGGGCACAGATACGCAGTATTTT. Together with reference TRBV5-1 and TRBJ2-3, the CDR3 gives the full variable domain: KAGVTQTPRYLIKTRGQQVTLSCSPISGHRSVSWYQQTPGQGLQFLFEYFSETQRNKGNFPGRFSGRQFSNSRSEMNVSTLELGDSALYLCASSLVFRLAGTDTQYFGPGTRLTVL.

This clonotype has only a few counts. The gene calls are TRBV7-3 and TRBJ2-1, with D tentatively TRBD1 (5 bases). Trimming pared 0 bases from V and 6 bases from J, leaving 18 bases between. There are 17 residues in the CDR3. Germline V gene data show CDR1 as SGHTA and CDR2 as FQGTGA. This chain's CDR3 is CASSLTPRLGVGNEQFF. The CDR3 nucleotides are TGTGCCAGCAGCTTAACGCCTAGGCTAGGGGTAGGCAATGAGCAGTTCTTC. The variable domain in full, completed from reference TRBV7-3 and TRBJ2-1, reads GAGVSQTPSNKVTEKGKYVELRCDPISGHTALYWYRQSLGQGPEFLIYFQGTGAADDSGLPNDRFFAVRPEGSVSTLKIQRTERGDSAVYLCASSLTPRLGVGNEQFFGPGTRLTVL.

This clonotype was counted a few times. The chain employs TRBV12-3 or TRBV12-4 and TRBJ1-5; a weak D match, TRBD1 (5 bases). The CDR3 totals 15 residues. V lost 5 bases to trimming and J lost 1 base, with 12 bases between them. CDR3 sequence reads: CASSRGGLSNQPQHF. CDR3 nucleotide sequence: TGTGCCAGCAGTCGTGGGGGTTTGAGCAATCAGCCCCAGCATTTT.

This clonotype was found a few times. The CDR3 protein is CASSTSRPVQTQYF. DNA for the CDR3: TGTGCCAGCAGTACGTCTCGGCCAGTTCAGACCCAGTACTTC. The genes are TRBV7-2 and TRBJ2-5; D is undetermined. This CDR3 is built from 14 residues. CDR1 and CDR2 (germline): SGHTA, FQGNSA. Trimming shortened V by 6 bases and J by 6 bases, and 17 bases separated the two germline ends.

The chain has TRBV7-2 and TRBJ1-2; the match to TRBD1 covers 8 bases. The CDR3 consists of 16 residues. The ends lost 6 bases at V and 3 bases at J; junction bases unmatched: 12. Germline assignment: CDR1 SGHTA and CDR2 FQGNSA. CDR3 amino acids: CASRQGGTPGDYGYTF. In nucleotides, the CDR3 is TGTGCCAGCAGACAGGGGGGGACACCGGGTGACTATGGCTACACCTTC.

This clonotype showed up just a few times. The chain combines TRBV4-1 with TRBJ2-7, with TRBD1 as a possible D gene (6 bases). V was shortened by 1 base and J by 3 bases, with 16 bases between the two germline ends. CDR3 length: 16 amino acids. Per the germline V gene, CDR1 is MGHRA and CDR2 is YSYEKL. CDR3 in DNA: TGCGCCAGCAGCCAAGCTCCCCTTGGGGGCCGCTACGAGCAGTACTTC. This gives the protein CASSQAPLGGRYEQYF.

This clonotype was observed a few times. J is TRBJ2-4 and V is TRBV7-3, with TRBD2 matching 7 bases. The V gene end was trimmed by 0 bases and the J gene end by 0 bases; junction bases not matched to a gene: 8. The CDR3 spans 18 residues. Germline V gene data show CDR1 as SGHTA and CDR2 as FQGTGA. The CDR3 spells CASSLTAGVQLAKNIQYF. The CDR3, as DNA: TGTGCCAGCAGCTTAACGGCGGGGGTTCAACTAGCCAAAAACATTCAGTACTTC.

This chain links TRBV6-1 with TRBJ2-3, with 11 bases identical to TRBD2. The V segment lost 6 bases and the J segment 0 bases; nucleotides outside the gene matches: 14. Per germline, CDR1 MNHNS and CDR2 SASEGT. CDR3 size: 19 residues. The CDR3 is CASSPEWGVAGGSTDTQYF. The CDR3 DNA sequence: TGTGCCAGCAGCCCAGAGTGGGGGGTAGCGGGAGGGAGCACAGATACGCAGTATTTT.

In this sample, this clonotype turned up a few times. CDR3 sequence (DNA): TGCGCCAGCAGCCCCACTAGCGCCTCAGAGACCCAGTACTTC. Residues: CASSPTSASETQYF. V is TRBV5-1 and J is TRBJ2-5; 7 bases fit TRBD2. The CDR3 length is 14 residues. V shed 4 bases, J shed 4 bases, and the junction held 7 bases outside the gene matches. Germline CDR1 is SGHRS and CDR2 is YFSETQ.